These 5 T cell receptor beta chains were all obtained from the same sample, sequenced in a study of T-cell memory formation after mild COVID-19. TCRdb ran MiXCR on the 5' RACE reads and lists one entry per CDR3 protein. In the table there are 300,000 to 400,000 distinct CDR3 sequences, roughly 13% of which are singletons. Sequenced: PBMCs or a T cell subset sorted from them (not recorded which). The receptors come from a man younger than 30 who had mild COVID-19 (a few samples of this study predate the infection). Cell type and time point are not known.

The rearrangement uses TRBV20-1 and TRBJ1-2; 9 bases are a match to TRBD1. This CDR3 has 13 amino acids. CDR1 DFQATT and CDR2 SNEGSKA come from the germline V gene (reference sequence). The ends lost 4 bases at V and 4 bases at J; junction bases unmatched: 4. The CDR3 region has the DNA TGCAGTGCTAAGGGACAGGGTGCCTATGGCTACACCTTC. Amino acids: CSAKGQGAYGYTF.

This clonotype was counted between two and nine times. CDR3 sequence (DNA): TGTGCCGGGGAGCCACCCGAAGCTTTCTTT. It encodes CAGEPPEAFF. This chain connects TRBV2 to TRBJ1-1; D is unresolved. This CDR3 is built from 10 residues. Deletions cut 11 bases from V and 8 bases from J, with 12 bases between. The germline V gene has CDR1 SNHLY and CDR2 FYNNEI.

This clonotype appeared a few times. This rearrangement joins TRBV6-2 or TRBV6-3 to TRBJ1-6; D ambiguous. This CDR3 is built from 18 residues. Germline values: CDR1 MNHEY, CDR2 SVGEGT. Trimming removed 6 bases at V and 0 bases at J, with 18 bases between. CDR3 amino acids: CASRVTDLSSSYNSPLHF. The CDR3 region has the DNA TGTGCCAGCAGAGTTACGGACCTCTCAAGCTCCTATAATTCACCCCTCCACTTT.

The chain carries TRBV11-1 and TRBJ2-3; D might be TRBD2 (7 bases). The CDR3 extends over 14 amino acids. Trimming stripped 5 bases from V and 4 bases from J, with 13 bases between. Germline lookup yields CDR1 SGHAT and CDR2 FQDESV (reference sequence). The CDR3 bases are TGTGCCAGCAGCCTGGGGGGGCCCCCAGATACGCAGTATTTT. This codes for CASSLGGPPDTQYF.

CDR3 sequence reads: CASSLRQGAWYEQYV. DNA of the CDR3: TGTGCCAGCAGTTTACGACAGGGGGCTTGGTACGAGCAGTACGTC. The chain carries TRBV27 and TRBJ2-7, with 10 bases aligning to TRBD1. The CDR3 contains 15 residues. CDR1 is MNHEY, CDR2 SMNVEV, per germline (reference sequence). With 2 bases clipped from V and 4 bases from J, the junction kept 5 bases outside the gene matches.